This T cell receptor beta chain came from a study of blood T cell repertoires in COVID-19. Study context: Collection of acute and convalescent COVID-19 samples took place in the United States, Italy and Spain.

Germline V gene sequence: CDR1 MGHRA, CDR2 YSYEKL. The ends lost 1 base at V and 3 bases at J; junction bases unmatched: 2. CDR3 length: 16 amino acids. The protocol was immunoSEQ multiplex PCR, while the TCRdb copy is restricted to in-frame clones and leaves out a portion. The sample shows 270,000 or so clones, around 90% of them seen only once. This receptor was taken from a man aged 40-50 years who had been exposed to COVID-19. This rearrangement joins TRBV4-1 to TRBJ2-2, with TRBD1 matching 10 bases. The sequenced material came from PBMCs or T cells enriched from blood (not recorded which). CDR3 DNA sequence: TGCGCCAGCAGCCAAGGACAGGGGGCACACACCGGGGAGCTGTTTTTT. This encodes CASSQGQGAHTGELFF.